Following are 2 T cell receptor beta chains from one sample sequenced in a study of CD8 T cells in ankylosing spondylitis. Overall study findings and caveats: Typical of ankylosing spondylitis blood, it appeared, was a TCR beta motif of eight highly homologous variants.

TCRdb re-called the 5' RACE reads with MiXCR, one entry per CDR3 protein. The table shows 650,000 to 800,000 distinct CDR3 sequences, with 15% to 20% occurring only once. Their target antigens are unknown. The sequenced sample was blood, either unsorted or a sorted T cell fraction (not recorded which). Source of these receptors: a male donor with ankylosing spondylitis.

This rearrangement joins TRBV30 to TRBJ2-5, with a tentative D call TRBD2 (6 bases). Deletions cut 2 bases from V and 4 bases from J, with 11 bases between. CDR1 and CDR2 (germline): GTSNPN, SVGIG (reference sequence). The CDR3 is 13 amino acids. CDR3 in amino acids: CAWSSGERETQYF. CDR3 nucleotides: TGTGCCTGGAGTTCGGGGGAGAGAGAGACCCAGTACTTC. Full variable domain (missing parts from reference TRBV30 and TRBJ2-5): SQTIHQWPATLVQPVGSPLSLECTVEGTSNPNLYWYRQAAGRGLQLLFYSVGIGQISSEVPQNLSASRPQDRQFILSSKKLLLSDSGFYLCAWSSGERETQYFGPGTRLLVL.

This clonotype was counted only a few times. This rearrangement joins TRBV4-3 to TRBJ2-1, with unresolved D. This CDR3 spans 14 amino acids. CDR1 is LGHNA, CDR2 YSLEER, per germline. The ends were cut back, 4 bases at V and 5 bases at J, with 12 bases in the middle. CDR3 amino acids: CASSLGPRDNEQFF. Here the CDR3 DNA reads TGCGCCAGCAGCCTAGGACCTCGCGACAATGAGCAGTTCTTC.